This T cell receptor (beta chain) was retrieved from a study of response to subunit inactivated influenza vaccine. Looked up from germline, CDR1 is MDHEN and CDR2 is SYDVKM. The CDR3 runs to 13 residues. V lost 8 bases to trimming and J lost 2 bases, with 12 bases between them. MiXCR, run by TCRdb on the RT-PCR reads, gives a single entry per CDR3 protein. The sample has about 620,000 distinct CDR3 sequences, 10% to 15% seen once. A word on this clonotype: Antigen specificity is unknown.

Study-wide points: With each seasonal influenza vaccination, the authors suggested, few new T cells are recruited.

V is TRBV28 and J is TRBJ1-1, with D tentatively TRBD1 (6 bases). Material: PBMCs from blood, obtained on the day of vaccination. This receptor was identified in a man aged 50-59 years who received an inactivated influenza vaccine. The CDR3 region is CASARGGNTEAFF. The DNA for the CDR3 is TGTGCCAGCGCTAGGGGGGGAAACACTGAAGCTTTCTTT.